This TCR beta chain was captured by sequencing in a study of blood T cell repertoires in COVID-19. Trimming cost V 0 bases and J 5 bases; bases outside gene matches: 9. Per the germline V gene, CDR1 is SGHVS and CDR2 is FQNEAQ. This CDR3 has 16 amino acids. Some clones are missing from TCRdb's copy, which holds only in-frame ones; the method was immunoSEQ multiplex PCR. Of about 260,000 clones listed, approximately 90% are singletons. Participant-reported clinical history was the basis for cohort assignment. This sequence originates from a woman aged 45-60 years who had recovered from COVID-19. J is TRBJ1-2 and V is TRBV7-8; 7 bases fit TRBD1. The sequencing input was PBMCs or T cells enriched from blood (not recorded which). The CDR3 DNA follows: TGTGCCAGCAGCTTAGCACAGGGAACAGGGGTTTATGGCTACACCTTC. This codes for CASSLAQGTGVYGYTF.